These 8 T cell receptor beta chains came from one sample sequenced in a study of cytomegalovirus exposure and HLA in healthy donors (dated by TCRdb to between 2016 and 2019). Library method: the immunoSEQ multiplex PCR assay. For the multiplex PCR, a mixture combining 60 forward primers for TCR Vbeta segments and 13 reverse primers for TCR Jbeta segments was used. The clones in this table, taken by TCRdb from immuneACCESS, are in-frame only. Not every clone is retained; where verified, under half of the shortfall comes from an unresolved V gene, and the cause of the rest is unknown. Within this sample are around 140,000 clones, with roughly 79% of them counted one time only. The top ten clones comprise over 9.5% of the sample. The specimen was PBMCs. The receptors were gathered from a woman between 55 and 75 years old in good health and CMV-seropositive.

This clone was seen a handful of times. This chain joins TRBV30 and TRBJ2-7, with 8 bases lining up with TRBD2. With V trimmed by 2 bases and J by 5 bases, 17 bases remained unmatched. The length of the CDR3 is 17 residues. Germline CDR1 GTSNPN, CDR2 SVGIG (reference sequence). CDR3 amino acids: CAWSRPGTRRLRNEQYF. The CDR3 region has the DNA TGTGCCTGGAGTAGACCCGGGACTAGAAGGCTGAGGAACGAGCAGTACTTC.

The chain links TRBV11-3 to TRBJ2-5; TRBD2 aligns across 7 bases. J lost 8 bases, V lost 4 bases, and 7 bases had no gene match. This CDR3 contains 13 residues. The V gene's germline CDR1 is SGHNT and CDR2 YENEEA. CDR3 bases: TGTGCCAGCAGCTCGGGACTACCCTCAACCCAGTACTTC. Translated, it gives CASSSGLPSTQYF. The full variable domain, completed using reference TRBV11-3 and TRBJ2-5, is EAGVVQSPRYKIIEKKQPVAFWCNPISGHNTLYWYLQNLGQGPELLIRYENEEAVDDSQLPKDRFSAERLKGVDSTLKIQPAELGDSAVYLCASSSGLPSTQYFGPGTRLLVL.

The chain uses TRBV12-5 and TRBJ1-2; 7 positions agree with TRBD1. With 5 bases clipped from V and 4 bases from J, the junction kept 7 bases outside the gene matches. This CDR3 region has 14 residues. Germline V lookup: CDR1 LGHNT, CDR2 FRNRAP. The CDR3 protein is CASGPPQGTYGYTF. CDR3 in DNA: TGTGCTAGTGGTCCCCCACAGGGGACCTATGGCTACACCTTC.

This clone is a singleton in its sample. This sequence joins TRBV13 and TRBJ2-5; 8 nucleotides line up with TRBD2. V trimming: 4 bases; J trimming: 5 bases; junction bases outside the gene matches: 18. In germline, CDR1 is PRHDT, CDR2 FYEKMQ (reference sequence). The CDR3 sequence is 18 residues long. This chain's CDR3 is CASSSDDPGAGGSETQYF. The CDR3 DNA reads TGTGCCAGCAGCTCGGACGACCCCGGGGCGGGAGGAAGCGAGACCCAGTACTTC. Together with reference TRBV13 and TRBJ2-5, the CDR3 gives the full variable domain: AAGVIQSPRHLIKEKRETATLKCYPIPRHDTVYWYQQGPGQDPQFLISFYEKMQSDKGSIPDRFSAQQFSDYHSELNMSSLELGDSALYFCASSSDDPGAGGSETQYFGPGTRLLVL.

The rearrangement uses TRBV6-1 and TRBJ1-2; 7 positions agree with TRBD1. The V gene's germline CDR1 is MNHNS and CDR2 SASEGT. This CDR3 spans 15 amino acids. Unmatched junction bases numbered 11, after V lost 0 bases and J lost 10 bases. The DNA of the CDR3 is TGTGCCAGCAGTGAAGCACGGGCCCAGGGACAGAACTACACCTTC. It is translated as CASSEARAQGQNYTF.

The chain has TRBV18 and TRBJ1-4; 7 positions agree with TRBD1. CDR1 KGHSH and CDR2 LQKENI come from the germline V gene. The CDR3 is 18 residues long. V gave up 2 bases and J gave up 5 bases; unmatched junction bases: 14. CDR3 region: CASSPGQDKGIGNEKLFF. The CDR3 DNA is TGTGCCAGCTCACCAGGACAGGACAAGGGAATTGGGAATGAAAAACTGTTTTTT. Variable domain in full (rest from reference TRBV18 and TRBJ1-4): NAGVMQNPRHLVRRRGQEARLRCSPMKGHSHVYWYRQLPEEGLKFMVYLQKENIIDESGMPKERFSAEFPKEGPSILRIQQVVRGDSAAYFCASSPGQDKGIGNEKLFFGSGTQLSVL.

The rearrangement links TRBV5-1 to TRBJ1-2, with 9 bases that match TRBD1. Germline lookup yields CDR1 SGHRS and CDR2 YFSETQ. CDR3 size: 13 residues. Unmatched junction bases numbered 3, after V lost 4 bases and J lost 5 bases. The CDR3 sequence is CASSPGTGYGYTF. The CDR3 DNA follows: TGCGCCAGCAGCCCGGGGACAGGGTATGGCTACACCTTC.

This sequence joins TRBV14 and TRBJ2-1; D unclear. The CDR3 contains 18 residues. V lost 4 bases and J lost 1, with 20 bases in between. Looked up from germline, CDR1 is SGHDN and CDR2 is FVKESK. CDR3 region: CASSPHLILSKSYNEQFF. CDR3 nucleotides: TGTGCCAGCAGCCCGCACCTGATCCTAAGTAAGTCCTACAATGAGCAGTTCTTC.